Below, 16 T cell receptor beta chains from the same sample are listed, as sequenced in a study of blood T cell repertoires in COVID-19. Assay used: immunoSEQ multiplex PCR; TCRdb lists only in-frame clones, some missing. The repertoire holds fewer than 60,000 clones, with 70% to 85% as singletons. The sample was peripheral blood. The receptor set was obtained from a man aged 80 or over with COVID-19, enrolled during active disease.

The V gene is TRBV7-6, the J gene TRBJ2-3, with 7 bases identical to TRBD1. Germline assignment: CDR1 SGHVS and CDR2 FNYEAQ. With 3 bases clipped from V and 2 bases from J, the junction kept 17 bases outside the gene matches. The length of the CDR3 is 19 residues. DNA of the CDR3: TGTGCCAGCAGCTTTGATCGGACAGGCCCTATTGACCCCACAGATACGCAGTATTTT. It specifies CASSFDRTGPIDPTDTQYF.

Here the CDR3 DNA reads TGCGCCAGCAGCTTGGCGAGAGGCACCGGGGAGCTGTTTTTT. It translates to CASSLARGTGELFF. V gene TRBV5-1 combines with J gene TRBJ2-2, with no clear D. Between the trimmed V and J ends, which lost 0 bases and 4 bases, there was a span of 7 bases. Germline lookup yields CDR1 SGHRS and CDR2 YFSETQ. The CDR3 loop spans 14 amino acids.

This sequence joins TRBV27 and TRBJ2-1; 11 positions agree with TRBD1. Germline CDR1 MNHEY, CDR2 SMNVEV (reference sequence). V gave up 4 bases and J gave up 4 bases; unmatched junction bases: 9. The CDR3 spans 17 residues. CDR3 in amino acids: CASSSLRTGGVYNEQFF. DNA of the CDR3: TGTGCCAGCAGTTCCCTTCGGACAGGGGGCGTTTACAATGAGCAGTTCTTC.

The V and J genes are TRBV2 and TRBJ2-7; 8 positions match TRBD1. Trimming removed 5 bases from V and 4 bases from J; junction bases left unmatched: 4. This CDR3 region has 13 residues. The germline gives CDR1 SNHLY, CDR2 FYNNEI. The CDR3 here is CASSSDRAYEQYF. DNA for the CDR3: TGTGCCAGCAGTTCGGACAGGGCGTACGAGCAGTACTTC. Filled out from reference TRBV2 and TRBJ2-7, the complete variable domain reads EPEVTQTPSHQVTQMGQEVILRCVPISNHLYFYWYRQILGQKVEFLVSFYNNEISEKSEIFDDQFSVERPDGSNFTLKIRSTKLEDSAMYFCASSSDRAYEQYFGPGTRLTVT.

The V and J genes are TRBV6-2 or TRBV6-3 and TRBJ2-1; TRBD1 agrees at 7 bases. The V gene's germline CDR1 is MNHEY and CDR2 SVGEGT. V trimming: 6 bases; J trimming: 2 bases; junction bases outside the gene matches: 7. The CDR3 extends over 15 amino acids. In nucleotides, the CDR3 is TGTGCCAGCAGCCCTACAGGGGCCACCTACAATGAGCAGTTCTTC. It specifies CASSPTGATYNEQFF.

The V call is TRBV2, the J call TRBJ2-5; TRBD1 matches at 7 bases. Losses at the gene ends were 8 bases for V and 2 bases for J; bases not matched to a gene: 5. CDR3 length equals 13 residues. The germline gives CDR1 SNHLY, CDR2 FYNNEI. CDR3 bases: TGTGCCAGCCGGCCGGGACAGCAAGAGACCCAGTACTTC. Protein product: CASRPGQQETQYF.

This chain uses TRBV27 with TRBJ1-5, with no clear D. Germline V gene data show CDR1 as MNHEY and CDR2 as SMNVEV (reference sequence). The CDR3 has 14 residues. With 6 bases removed from V and 2 bases from J, the gap between germline ends came to 11 bases. The CDR3 here is CASSRGNGNQPQHF. CDR3 nucleotide sequence: TGTGCCAGCAGCCGAGGGAATGGCAATCAGCCCCAGCATTTT.

The rearrangement joins TRBV9 to TRBJ2-2; 7 bases align to TRBD2. Germline assignment: CDR1 SGDLS and CDR2 YYNGEE. J was trimmed by 7 bases and V by 3 bases; bases with no gene match: 6. CDR3 size: 14 residues. The CDR3 region is CASSAREIGGELFF. The CDR3 DNA follows: TGTGCCAGCAGCGCGCGGGAGATCGGCGGGGAGCTGTTTTTT.

This chain links TRBV19 with TRBJ1-6; 9 positions agree with TRBD1. CDR1 is LNHDA, CDR2 SQIVND, per germline (reference sequence). CDR3 length equals 15 residues. The J segment lost 10 bases and the V segment lost 6 bases, leaving 10 bases of the junction unmatched. CDR3 loop: CASRLGGTGYSPLHF. The CDR3 region has the DNA TGTGCCAGTAGACTCGGTGGGACAGGGTACTCACCCCTCCACTTT. Combining the CDR3 with reference TRBV19 and TRBJ1-6 gives the whole variable domain DGGITQSPKYLFRKEGQNVTLSCEQNLNHDAMYWYRQDPGQGLRLIYYSQIVNDFQKGDIAEGYSVSREKKESFPLTVTSAQKNPTAFYLCASRLGGTGYSPLHFGNGTRLTVT.

The chain is built from TRBV14 and TRBJ1-4; 11 bases map to TRBD1. With 2 bases clipped from V and 8 bases from J, the junction kept 10 bases outside the gene matches. This CDR3 contains 17 residues. Germline V gives CDR1 SGHDN, CDR2 FVKESK. CDR3 residues: CASSQRDRGFRREKLFF. DNA of the CDR3: TGTGCCAGCAGCCAACGGGACAGGGGGTTTCGGCGGGAAAAACTGTTTTTT.

V gene TRBV5-4 combines with J gene TRBJ1-4; TRBD1 matches 7 bases. CDR3 length: 14 residues. V shed 3 bases and J 4 bases; nucleotides not matched to a gene: 3. The germline V gene has CDR1 SGHNT and CDR2 YYREEE (reference sequence). This CDR3 is CASSYRGNNEKLFF. In DNA, the CDR3 is TGTGCCAGCAGCTACAGGGGAAATAATGAAAAACTGTTTTTT.

The chain joins TRBV28 to TRBJ1-2; the D gene is possibly TRBD1 (5 bases). The germline CDR1 and CDR2 sequences are MDHEN and SYDVKM. The CDR3 is made up of 12 amino acids. The V and J ends lost 8 bases and 8 bases respectively, with 15 bases between them. CDR3 in amino acids: CASGLRGVGYTF. The CDR3 DNA follows: TGTGCCAGCGGCCTCCGGGGGGTCGGCTACACCTTC.

This clone was detected a few times. V usage is TRBV7-2 and J usage is TRBJ1-5; D possibly corresponds to TRBD1 (6 bases). Germline-derived CDR1 and CDR2 are SGHTA and FQGNSA. V was shortened by 2 bases and J by 4 bases, with 6 bases between the two germline ends. CDR3 length: 13 residues. The CDR3 nucleotides read TGTGCCAGCAGCTTACAGGGGAATCAGCCCCAGCATTTT. It codes for CASSLQGNQPQHF.

This rearrangement joins TRBV6-6 to TRBJ1-1; possibly TRBD1 for D (6 bases). V was cut by 0 bases and J by 9 bases, with 8 bases left in between. Germline V gene lookup returns CDR1 MNHNY and CDR2 SVGAGI (reference sequence). This CDR3 is 12 amino acids long. CDR3 sequence reads: CASSYSRGKAFF. CDR3 sequence (DNA): TGTGCCAGCAGTTACTCAAGGGGGAAAGCTTTCTTT.

The genes are TRBV2 and TRBJ2-6; no firm D call. This CDR3 region has 14 residues. V shed 3 bases and J shed 0 bases, with 3 bases lying between them. The germline CDR1 and CDR2 sequences are SNHLY and FYNNEI. Written as DNA, the CDR3 is TGTGCCAGCAGTGATCGCTCTGGGGCCAACGTCCTGACTTTC. Protein product: CASSDRSGANVLTF.

V and J are TRBV11-2 and TRBJ2-2; 7 positions agree with TRBD2. Trimming at V came to 5 bases and at J to 1 base, leaving 7 bases not matched to a gene. Germline assignment: CDR1 SGHAT and CDR2 FQNNGV. The CDR3 covers 16 residues. The CDR3 here is CASSLNSGLNTGELFF. Written as DNA, the CDR3 is TGTGCCAGCAGCCTCAATAGCGGGCTGAACACCGGGGAGCTGTTTTTT.